This T cell receptor (beta chain) is drawn from a study of control samples from healthy donors and cancer patients. TCRdb keeps only in-frame clones here, not all; method: immunoSEQ multiplex PCR. The sample yields approximately 140,000 clones, roughly nine tenths seen once. The CDR3 contains 12 residues. V shed 3 bases and J shed 10 bases, with 12 bases lying between them. Looked up from germline, CDR1 is SEHNR and CDR2 is FQNEAQ (reference sequence). V gene TRBV7-9 combines with J gene TRBJ1-1; no definite D call. This receptor was obtained from a woman aged 30 to 39 in good health. The specimen was blood. The CDR3 bases are TGTGCCAGCAGCTTGACCTCAAACCCAGCTTTCTTT. Amino acid sequence: CASSLTSNPAFF. The entire variable domain, with the rest obtained from reference TRBV7-9 and TRBJ1-1, is as follows: DTGVSQNPRHKITKRGQNVTFRCDPISEHNRLYWYRQTLGQGPEFLTYFQNEAQLEKSRLLSDRFSAERPKGSFSTLEIQRTEQGDSAMYLCASSLTSNPAFFGQGTRLTVV.